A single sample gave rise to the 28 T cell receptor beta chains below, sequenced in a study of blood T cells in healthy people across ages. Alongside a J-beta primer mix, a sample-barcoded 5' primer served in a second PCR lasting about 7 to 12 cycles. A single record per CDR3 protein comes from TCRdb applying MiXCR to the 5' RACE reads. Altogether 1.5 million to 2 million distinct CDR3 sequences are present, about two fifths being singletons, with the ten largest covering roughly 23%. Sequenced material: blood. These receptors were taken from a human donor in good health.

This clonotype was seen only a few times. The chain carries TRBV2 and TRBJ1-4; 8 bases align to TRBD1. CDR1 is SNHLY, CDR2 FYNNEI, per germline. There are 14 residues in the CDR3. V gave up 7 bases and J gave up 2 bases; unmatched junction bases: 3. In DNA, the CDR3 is TGTGCCAGCACCCGGGACAGGACTAATGAAAAACTGTTTTTT. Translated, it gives CASTRDRTNEKLFF.

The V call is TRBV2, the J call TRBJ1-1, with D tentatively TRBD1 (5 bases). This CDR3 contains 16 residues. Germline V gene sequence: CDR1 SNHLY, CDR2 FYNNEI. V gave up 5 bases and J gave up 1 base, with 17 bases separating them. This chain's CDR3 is CASSHGPSGGNTEAFF. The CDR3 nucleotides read TGTGCCAGCAGTCACGGACCGTCCGGGGGGAACACTGAAGCTTTCTTT. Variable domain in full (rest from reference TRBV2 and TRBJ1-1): EPEVTQTPSHQVTQMGQEVILRCVPISNHLYFYWYRQILGQKVEFLVSFYNNEISEKSEIFDDQFSVERPDGSNFTLKIRSTKLEDSAMYFCASSHGPSGGNTEAFFGQGTRLTVV.

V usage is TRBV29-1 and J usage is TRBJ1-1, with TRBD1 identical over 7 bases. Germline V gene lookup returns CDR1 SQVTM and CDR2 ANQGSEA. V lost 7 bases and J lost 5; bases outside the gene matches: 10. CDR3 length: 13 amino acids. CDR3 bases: TGCAGCGGAAAAACGACAGGGTGGACTGAAGCTTTCTTT. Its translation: CSGKTTGWTEAFF.

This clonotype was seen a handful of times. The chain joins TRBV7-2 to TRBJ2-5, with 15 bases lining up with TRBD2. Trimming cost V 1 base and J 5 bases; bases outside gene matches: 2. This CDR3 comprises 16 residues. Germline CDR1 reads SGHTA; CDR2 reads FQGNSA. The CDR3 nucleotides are TGTGCCAGCAGCTTAGGGACTAGCGGGGGGGTCGAGACCCAGTACTTC. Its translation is CASSLGTSGGVETQYF.

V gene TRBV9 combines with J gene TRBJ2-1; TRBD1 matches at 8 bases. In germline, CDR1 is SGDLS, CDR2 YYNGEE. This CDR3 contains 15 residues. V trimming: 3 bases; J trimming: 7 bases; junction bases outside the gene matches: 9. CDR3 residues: CASSERYRGWNEQFF. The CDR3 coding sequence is TGTGCCAGCAGCGAGAGGTACAGGGGGTGGAATGAGCAGTTCTTC.

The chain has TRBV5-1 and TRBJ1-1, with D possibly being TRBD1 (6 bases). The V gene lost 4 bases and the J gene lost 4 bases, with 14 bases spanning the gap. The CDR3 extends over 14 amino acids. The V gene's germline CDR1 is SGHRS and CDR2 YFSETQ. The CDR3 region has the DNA TGCGCCAGCAGCGCACAGGGTTTGAGCACTGAAGCTTTCTTT. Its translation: CASSAQGLSTEAFF.

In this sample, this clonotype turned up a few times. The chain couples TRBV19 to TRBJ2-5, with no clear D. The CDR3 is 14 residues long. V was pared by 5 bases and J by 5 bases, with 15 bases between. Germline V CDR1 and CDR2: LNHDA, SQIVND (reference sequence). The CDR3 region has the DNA TGTGCCAGTAGTCCGATGAGCGCCGGGGAGACCCAGTACTTC. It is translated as CASSPMSAGETQYF.

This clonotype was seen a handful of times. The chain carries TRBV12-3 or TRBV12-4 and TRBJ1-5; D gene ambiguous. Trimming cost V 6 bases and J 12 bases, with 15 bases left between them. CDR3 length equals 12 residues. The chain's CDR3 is CASSGDSPNQHF. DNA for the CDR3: TGTGCCAGCAGCGGCGATTCCCCAAACCAGCATTTT.

Here the CDR3 DNA reads TGTGCCAGCAGCTTATATGGGCGGAAGGGATACCAAGAGGGGACCCAGTACTTC. Translation gives CASSLYGRKGYQEGTQYF. The chain carries TRBV7-9 and TRBJ2-5, with TRBD2 as a possible D gene (5 bases). The CDR3 contains 18 residues. Germline V gene lookup returns CDR1 SEHNR and CDR2 FQNEAQ (reference sequence). With 2 bases removed from V and 7 bases from J, the gap between germline ends came to 26 bases.

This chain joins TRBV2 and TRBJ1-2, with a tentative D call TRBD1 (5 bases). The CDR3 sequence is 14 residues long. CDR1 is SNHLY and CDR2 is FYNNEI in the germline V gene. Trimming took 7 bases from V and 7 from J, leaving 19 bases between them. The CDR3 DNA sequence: TGTGCCAGCAAGGAGGGGATTAGTCAACGTGGCTACACCTTC. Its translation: CASKEGISQRGYTF. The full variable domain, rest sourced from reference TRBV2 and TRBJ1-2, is EPEVTQTPSHQVTQMGQEVILRCVPISNHLYFYWYRQILGQKVEFLVSFYNNEISEKSEIFDDQFSVERPDGSNFTLKIRSTKLEDSAMYFCASKEGISQRGYTFGSGTRLTVV.

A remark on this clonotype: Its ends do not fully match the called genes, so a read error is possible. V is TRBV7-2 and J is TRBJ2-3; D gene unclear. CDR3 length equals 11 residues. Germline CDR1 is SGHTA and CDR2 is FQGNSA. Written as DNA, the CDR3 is TGTGCCGGCAGCTTTCGGGATACGCAGTATTTT. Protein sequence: CAGSFRDTQYF.

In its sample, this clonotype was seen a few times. The CDR3 DNA follows: TGTGCCAGCAGCCCCCCGGGGGGCCAAGAGACCCAGTACTTC. As protein: CASSPPGGQETQYF. The rearrangement uses TRBV7-9 and TRBJ2-5; the match to TRBD2 covers 7 bases. The V and J ends lost 5 bases and 1 base, in that order; junction bases with no gene match: 4. The CDR3 sequence is 14 residues long. Germline loops: CDR1 SEHNR, CDR2 FQNEAQ (reference sequence).

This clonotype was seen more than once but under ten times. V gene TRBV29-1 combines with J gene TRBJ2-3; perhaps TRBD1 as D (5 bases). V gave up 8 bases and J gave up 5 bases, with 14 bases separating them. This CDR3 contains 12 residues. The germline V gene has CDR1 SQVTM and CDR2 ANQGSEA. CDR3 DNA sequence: TGCAGCACAAGCAGGGCGATAGATACGCAGTATTTT. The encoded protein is CSTSRAIDTQYF.

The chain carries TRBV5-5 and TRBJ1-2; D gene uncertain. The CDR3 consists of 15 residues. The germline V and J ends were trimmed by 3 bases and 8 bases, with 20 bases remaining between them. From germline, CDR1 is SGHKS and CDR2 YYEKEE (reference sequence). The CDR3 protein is CASSSQWGGTGGYTF. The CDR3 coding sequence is TGTGCCAGCAGCTCTCAGTGGGGAGGAACGGGAGGCTACACCTTC.

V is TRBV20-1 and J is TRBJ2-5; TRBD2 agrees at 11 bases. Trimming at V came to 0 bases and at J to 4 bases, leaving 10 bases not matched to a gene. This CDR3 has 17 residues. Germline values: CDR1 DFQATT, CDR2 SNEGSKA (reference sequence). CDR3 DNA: TGCAGTGCTAGAGATCTCCTAGGGACTAGCGGACCAGAGACCCAGTACTTC. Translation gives CSARDLLGTSGPETQYF.

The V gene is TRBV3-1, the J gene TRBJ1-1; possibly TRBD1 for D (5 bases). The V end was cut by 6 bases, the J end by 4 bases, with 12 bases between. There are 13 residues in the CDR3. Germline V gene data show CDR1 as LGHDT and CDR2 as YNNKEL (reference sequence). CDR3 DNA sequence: TGTGCCAGCAGACTGAACGGGGGCACTGAAGCTTTCTTT. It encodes CASRLNGGTEAFF.

CDR3 in DNA: TGTGCCAGCAGTTTCTGGGCCGGCAATCAGCCCCAGCATTTT. It specifies CASSFWAGNQPQHF. V gene TRBV12-3 or TRBV12-4 combines with J gene TRBJ1-5, with D unresolved. This CDR3 contains 14 residues. V was clipped by 3 bases and J by 2 bases, with 8 bases between them.

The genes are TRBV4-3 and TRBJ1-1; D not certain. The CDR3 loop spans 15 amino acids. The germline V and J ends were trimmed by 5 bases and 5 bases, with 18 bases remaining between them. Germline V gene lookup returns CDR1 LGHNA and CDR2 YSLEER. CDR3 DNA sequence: TGCGCCAGCAGCTACAGCGGGTCCCTGGGGACTGAAGCTTTCTTT. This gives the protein CASSYSGSLGTEAFF.

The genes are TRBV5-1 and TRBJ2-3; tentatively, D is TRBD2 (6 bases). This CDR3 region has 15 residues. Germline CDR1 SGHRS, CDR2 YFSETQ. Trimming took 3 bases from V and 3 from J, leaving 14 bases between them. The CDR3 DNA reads TGCGCCAGCAGCTCACAGGACTATTTTACAGATACGCAGTATTTT. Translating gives CASSSQDYFTDTQYF.

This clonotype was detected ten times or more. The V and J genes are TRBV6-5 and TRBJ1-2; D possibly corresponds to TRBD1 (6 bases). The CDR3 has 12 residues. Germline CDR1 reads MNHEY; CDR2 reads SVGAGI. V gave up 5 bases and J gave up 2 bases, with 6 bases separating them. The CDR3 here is CASSTGNYGYTF. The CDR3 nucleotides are TGTGCCAGCAGTACAGGGAACTATGGCTACACCTTC.

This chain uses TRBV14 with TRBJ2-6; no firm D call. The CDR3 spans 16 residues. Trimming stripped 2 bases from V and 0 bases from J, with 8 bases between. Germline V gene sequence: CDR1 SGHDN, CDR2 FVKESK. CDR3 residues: CASSQMANSGANVLTF. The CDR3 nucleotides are TGTGCCAGCAGCCAAATGGCCAACTCTGGGGCCAACGTCCTGACTTTC.

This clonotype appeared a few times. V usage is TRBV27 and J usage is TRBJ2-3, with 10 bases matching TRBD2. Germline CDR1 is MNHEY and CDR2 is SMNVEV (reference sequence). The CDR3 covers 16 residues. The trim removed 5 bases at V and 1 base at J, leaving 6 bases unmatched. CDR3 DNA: TGTGCCAGCAGTAGCGGGGGGGCAGCAGGCACAGATACGCAGTATTTT. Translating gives CASSSGGAAGTDTQYF.

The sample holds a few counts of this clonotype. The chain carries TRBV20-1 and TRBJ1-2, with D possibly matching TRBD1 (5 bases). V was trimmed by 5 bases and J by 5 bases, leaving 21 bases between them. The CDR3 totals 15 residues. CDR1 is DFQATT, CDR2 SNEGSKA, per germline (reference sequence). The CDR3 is CSAPRPDRGPYGYTF. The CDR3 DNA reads TGCAGTGCTCCACGCCCCGACAGAGGCCCGTATGGCTACACCTTC.

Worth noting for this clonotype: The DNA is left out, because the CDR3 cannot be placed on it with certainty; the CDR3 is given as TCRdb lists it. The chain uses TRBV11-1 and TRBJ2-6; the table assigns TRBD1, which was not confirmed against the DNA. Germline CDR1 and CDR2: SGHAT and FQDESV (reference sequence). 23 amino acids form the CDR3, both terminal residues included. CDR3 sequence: CASSLKYEQFFGPGSSGANVLTF.

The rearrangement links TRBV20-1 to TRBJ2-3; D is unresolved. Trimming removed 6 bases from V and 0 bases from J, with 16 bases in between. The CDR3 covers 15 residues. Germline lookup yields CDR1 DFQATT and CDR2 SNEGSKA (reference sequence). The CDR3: CSALAFSSSTDTQYF. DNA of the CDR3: TGCAGTGCCCTGGCTTTTTCCTCGAGCACAGATACGCAGTATTTT.

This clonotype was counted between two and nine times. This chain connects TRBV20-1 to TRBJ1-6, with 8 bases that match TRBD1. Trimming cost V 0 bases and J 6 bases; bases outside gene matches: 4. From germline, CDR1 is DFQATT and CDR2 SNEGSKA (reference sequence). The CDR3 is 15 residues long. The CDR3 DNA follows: TGCAGTGCTAGAGACAGGGGGCAAAGTAATTCACCCCTCCACTTT. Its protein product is CSARDRGQSNSPLHF.

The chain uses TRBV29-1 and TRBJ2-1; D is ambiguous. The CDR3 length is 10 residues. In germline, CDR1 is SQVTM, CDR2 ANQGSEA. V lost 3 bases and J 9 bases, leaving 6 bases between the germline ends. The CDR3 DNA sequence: TGCAGCGTTGATTTCGGTGAGCAGTTCTTC. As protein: CSVDFGEQFF.

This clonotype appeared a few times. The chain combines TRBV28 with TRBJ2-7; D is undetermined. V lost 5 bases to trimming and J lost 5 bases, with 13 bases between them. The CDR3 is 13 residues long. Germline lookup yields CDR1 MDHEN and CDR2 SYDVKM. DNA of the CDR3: TGTGCCAGCAGTCTAGTCGGTACCCACGAGCAGTACTTC. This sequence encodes CASSLVGTHEQYF. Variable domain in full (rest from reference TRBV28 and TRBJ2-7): DVKVTQSSRYLVKRTGEKVFLECVQDMDHENMFWYRQDPGLGLRLIYFSYDVKMKEKGDIPEGYSVSREKKERFSLILESASTNQTSMYLCASSLVGTHEQYFGPGTRLTVT.